In this sample, the clone carrying this T cell receptor (beta chain) turned up a few times. Germline loops: CDR1 SGHRS, CDR2 YFSETQ. The CDR3 extends over 15 amino acids. The V and J ends lost 4 bases and 4 bases respectively, with 14 bases between them. This sample stems from a study of identical twins. A template switching step contributed a universal primer site, while unique molecular identifiers were present in the cDNA. TCRdb reprocessed the 5' RACE reads with MiXCR, giving one entry per CDR3 protein. The sample consists of roughly 500,000 distinct CDR3 sequences, 22% of them appearing once. These same records also appear under a second study, on T cells expressing NK-cell markers. That report adds: HCMV seropositivity characterized seven of the eight sequenced donors, and seronegativity one. Roughly 6 of the donors carried dominant NKG2C+ clonotypes that took up roughly 1.0-7.0% of their CD8+ T cells. HCMV specificity of expanded NKG2C+ T cell clones remained unclear.

The sequenced sample was CD4+ T cells sorted from blood. V usage is TRBV5-1 and J usage is TRBJ1-4; weak D call: TRBD1 (6 bases). This TCR derives from a woman aged 18-30 years in good health. The CDR3 protein is CASSESDRFNEKLFF. CDR3 DNA: TGCGCCAGCAGCGAATCCGACAGGTTTAATGAAAAACTGTTTTTT. The full variable domain, its missing parts supplied by reference TRBV5-1 and TRBJ1-4, is KAGVTQTPRYLIKTRGQQVTLSCSPISGHRSVSWYQQTPGQGLQFLFEYFSETQRNKGNFPGRFSGRQFSNSRSEMNVSTLELGDSALYLCASSESDRFNEKLFFGSGTQLSVL.